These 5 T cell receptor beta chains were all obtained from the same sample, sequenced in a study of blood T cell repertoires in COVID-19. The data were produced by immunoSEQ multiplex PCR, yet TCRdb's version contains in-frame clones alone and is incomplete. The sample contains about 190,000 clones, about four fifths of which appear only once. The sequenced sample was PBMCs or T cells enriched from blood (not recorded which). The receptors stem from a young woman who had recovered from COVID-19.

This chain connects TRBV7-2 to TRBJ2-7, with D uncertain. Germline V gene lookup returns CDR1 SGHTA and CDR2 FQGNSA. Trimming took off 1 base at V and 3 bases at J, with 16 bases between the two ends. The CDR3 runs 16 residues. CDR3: CASSLGSGLANYEQYF. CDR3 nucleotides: TGTGCCAGCAGCTTAGGGTCTGGCCTGGCCAACTACGAGCAGTACTTC.

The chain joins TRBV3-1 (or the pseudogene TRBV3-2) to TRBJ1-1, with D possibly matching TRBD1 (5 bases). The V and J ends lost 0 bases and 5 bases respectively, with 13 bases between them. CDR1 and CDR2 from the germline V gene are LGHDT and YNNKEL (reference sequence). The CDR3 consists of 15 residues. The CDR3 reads CASSQDLGRGTEAFF. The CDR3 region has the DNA TGTGCCAGCAGCCAAGATTTGGGTCGGGGGACTGAAGCTTTCTTT.

CDR3 loop: CASSFTGVSGANVLTF. In DNA form, the CDR3 reads TGTGCCAGCTCATTTACAGGGGTTTCGGGGGCCAACGTCCTGACTTTC. The chain combines TRBV18 with TRBJ2-6, with 7 positions matching TRBD1. From germline, CDR1 is KGHSH and CDR2 LQKENI. V trimming: 5 bases; J trimming: 4 bases; junction bases outside the gene matches: 8. CDR3 length equals 16 residues. Based on the CDR3 plus reference TRBV18 and TRBJ2-6, the full variable domain is NAGVMQNPRHLVRRRGQEARLRCSPMKGHSHVYWYRQLPEEGLKFMVYLQKENIIDESGMPKERFSAEFPKEGPSILRIQQVVRGDSAAYFCASSFTGVSGANVLTFGAGSRLTVL.

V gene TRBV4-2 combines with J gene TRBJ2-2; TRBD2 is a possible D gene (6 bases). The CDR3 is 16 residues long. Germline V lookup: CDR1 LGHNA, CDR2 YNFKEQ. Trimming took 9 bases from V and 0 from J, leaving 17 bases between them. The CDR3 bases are TGTGCCAGTTCAGCCGTTGGGACTTCGAACACCGGGGAGCTGTTTTTT. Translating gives CASSAVGTSNTGELFF.

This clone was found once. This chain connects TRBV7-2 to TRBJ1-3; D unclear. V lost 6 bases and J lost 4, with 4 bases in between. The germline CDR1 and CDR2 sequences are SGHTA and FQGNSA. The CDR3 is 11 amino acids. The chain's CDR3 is CASRTGNTIYF. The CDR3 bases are TGTGCCAGCAGAACAGGAAACACCATATATTTT.